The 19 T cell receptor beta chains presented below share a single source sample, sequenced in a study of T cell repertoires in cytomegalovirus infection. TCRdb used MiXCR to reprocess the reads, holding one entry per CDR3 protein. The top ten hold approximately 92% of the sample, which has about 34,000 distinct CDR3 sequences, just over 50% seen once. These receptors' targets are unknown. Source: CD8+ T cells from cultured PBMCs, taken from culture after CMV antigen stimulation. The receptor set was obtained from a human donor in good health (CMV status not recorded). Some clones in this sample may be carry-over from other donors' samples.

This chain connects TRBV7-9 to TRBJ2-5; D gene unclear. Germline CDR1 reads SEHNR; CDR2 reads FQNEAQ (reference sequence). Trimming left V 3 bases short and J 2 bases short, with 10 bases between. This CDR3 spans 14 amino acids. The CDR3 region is CASSFKTRQETQYF. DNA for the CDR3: TGTGCCAGCAGCTTTAAAACCAGACAAGAGACCCAGTACTTC. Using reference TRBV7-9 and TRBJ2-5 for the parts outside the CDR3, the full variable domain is DTGVSQNPRHKITKRGQNVTFRCDPISEHNRLYWYRQTLGQGPEFLTYFQNEAQLEKSRLLSDRFSAERPKGSFSTLEIQRTEQGDSAMYLCASSFKTRQETQYFGPGTRLLVL.

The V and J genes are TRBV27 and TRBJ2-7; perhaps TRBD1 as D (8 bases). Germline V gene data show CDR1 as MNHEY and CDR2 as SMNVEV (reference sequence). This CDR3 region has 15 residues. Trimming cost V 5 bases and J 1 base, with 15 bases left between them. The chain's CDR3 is CASSPGQGLSYEQYF. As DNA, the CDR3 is TGTGCCAGCAGTCCAGGACAGGGACTATCCTACGAGCAGTACTTC.

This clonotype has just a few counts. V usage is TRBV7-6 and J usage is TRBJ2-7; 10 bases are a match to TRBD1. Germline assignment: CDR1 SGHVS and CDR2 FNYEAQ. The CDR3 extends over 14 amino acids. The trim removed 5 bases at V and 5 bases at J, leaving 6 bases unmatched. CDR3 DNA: TGTGCCAGCAGCCTCCGGGACAGGGGAAACGAGCAGTACTTC. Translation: CASSLRDRGNEQYF.

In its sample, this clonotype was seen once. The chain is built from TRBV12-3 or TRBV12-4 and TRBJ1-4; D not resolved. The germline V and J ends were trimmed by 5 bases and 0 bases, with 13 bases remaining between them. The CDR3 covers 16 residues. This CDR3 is CASSPNGAPTNEKLFF. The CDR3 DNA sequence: TGTGCCAGCAGTCCGAACGGAGCCCCAACTAATGAAAAACTGTTTTTT.

CDR3 nucleotide sequence: TGTGCCAGCAGCGAAACATACGGGGGGGAGGCCAAAAACATTCAGTACTTC. It encodes CASSETYGGEAKNIQYF. V gene TRBV7-9 combines with J gene TRBJ2-4; 8 nucleotides match TRBD2. In germline, CDR1 is SEHNR, CDR2 FQNEAQ (reference sequence). This CDR3 is 17 amino acids long. V shed 5 bases and J 1 base; nucleotides not matched to a gene: 10.

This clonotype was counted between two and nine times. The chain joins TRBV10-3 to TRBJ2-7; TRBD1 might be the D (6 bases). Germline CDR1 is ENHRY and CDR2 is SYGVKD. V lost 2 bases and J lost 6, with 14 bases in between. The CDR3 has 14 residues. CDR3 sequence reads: CAISEGRGRPEQYF. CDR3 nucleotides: TGTGCCATCAGTGAGGGCAGGGGTAGACCCGAGCAGTACTTC.

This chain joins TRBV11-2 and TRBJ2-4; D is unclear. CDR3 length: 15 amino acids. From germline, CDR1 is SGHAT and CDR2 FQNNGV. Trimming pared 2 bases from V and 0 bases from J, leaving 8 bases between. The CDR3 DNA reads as TGTGCCAGCAGCTTAAGTAGCTCAGCCAAAAACATTCAGTACTTC. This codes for CASSLSSSAKNIQYF.

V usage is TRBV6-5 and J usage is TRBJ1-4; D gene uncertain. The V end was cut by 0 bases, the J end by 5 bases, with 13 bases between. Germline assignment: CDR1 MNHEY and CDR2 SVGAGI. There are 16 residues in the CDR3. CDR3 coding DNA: TGTGCCAGCAGTTACTCGACCGGTGAGCGCAATGAAAAACTGTTTTTT. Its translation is CASSYSTGERNEKLFF.

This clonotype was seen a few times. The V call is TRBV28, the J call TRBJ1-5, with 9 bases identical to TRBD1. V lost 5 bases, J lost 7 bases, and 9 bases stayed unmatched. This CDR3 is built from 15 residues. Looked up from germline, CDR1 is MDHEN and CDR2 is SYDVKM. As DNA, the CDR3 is TGTGCCAGCAGTGATAGGGACAGGGTCAGCCAGCCCCAGCATTTT. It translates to CASSDRDRVSQPQHF.

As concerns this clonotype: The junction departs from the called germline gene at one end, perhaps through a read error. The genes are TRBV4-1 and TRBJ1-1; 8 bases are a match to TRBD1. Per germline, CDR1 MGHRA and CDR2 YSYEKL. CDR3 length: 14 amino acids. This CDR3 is CASSQDDRGNEAFF. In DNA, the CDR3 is TGTGCCAGCAGCCAAGACGACAGGGGAAATGAAGCTTTCTTT.

CDR3 sequence reads: CAILERGMTDTEAFF. The CDR3 nucleotides read TGTGCCATCCTAGAGAGAGGCATGACGGACACTGAAGCTTTCTTT. The chain couples TRBV28 to TRBJ1-1; D is unclear. V was cut by 10 bases and J by 3 bases, with 21 bases left in between. In germline, CDR1 is MDHEN, CDR2 SYDVKM. The CDR3 runs 15 residues.

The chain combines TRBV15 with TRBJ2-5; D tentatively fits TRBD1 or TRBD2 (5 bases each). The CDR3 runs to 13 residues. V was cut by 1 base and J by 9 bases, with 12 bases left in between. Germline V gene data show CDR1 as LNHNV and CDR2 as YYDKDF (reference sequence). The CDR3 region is CATSRGSGTPQYF. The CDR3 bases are TGTGCCACCAGCAGAGGATCCGGGACGCCCCAGTACTTC.

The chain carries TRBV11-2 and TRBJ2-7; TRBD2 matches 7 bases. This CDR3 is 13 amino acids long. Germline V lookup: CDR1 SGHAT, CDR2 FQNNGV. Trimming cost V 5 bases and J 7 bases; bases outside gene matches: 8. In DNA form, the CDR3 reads TGTGCCAGCAGCCGGGACTACTCCCGGGAGCAGTACTTC. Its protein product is CASSRDYSREQYF.

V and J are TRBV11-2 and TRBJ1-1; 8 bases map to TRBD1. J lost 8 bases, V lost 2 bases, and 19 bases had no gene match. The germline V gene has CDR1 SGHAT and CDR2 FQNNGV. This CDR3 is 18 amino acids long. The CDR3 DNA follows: TGTGCCAGCAGCTTATGGCAGGGGGCGGGCCCAGATTCCCTGGAAGCTTTCTTT. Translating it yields CASSLWQGAGPDSLEAFF. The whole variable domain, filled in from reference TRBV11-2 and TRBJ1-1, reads EAGVAQSPRYKIIEKRQSVAFWCNPISGHATLYWYQQILGQGPKLLIQFQNNGVVDDSQLPKDRFSAERLKGVDSTLKIQPAKLEDSAVYLCASSLWQGAGPDSLEAFFGQGTRLTVV.

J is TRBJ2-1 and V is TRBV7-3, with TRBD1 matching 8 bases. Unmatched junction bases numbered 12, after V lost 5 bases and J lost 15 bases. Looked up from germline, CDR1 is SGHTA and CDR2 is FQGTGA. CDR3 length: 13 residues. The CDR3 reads CASSIGTGPTRFF. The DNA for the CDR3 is TGTGCCAGCAGCATCGGGACAGGCCCGACACGGTTCTTC.

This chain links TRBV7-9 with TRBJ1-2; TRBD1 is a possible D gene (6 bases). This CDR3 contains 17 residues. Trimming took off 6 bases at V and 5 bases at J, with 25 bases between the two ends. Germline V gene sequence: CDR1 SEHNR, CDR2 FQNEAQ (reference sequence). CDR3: CASSVARGRPSSYGYTF. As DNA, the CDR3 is TGTGCCAGCAGTGTCGCGAGGGGGAGACCCAGTAGTTATGGCTACACCTTC. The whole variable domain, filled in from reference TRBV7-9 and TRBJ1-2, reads DTGVSQNPRHKITKRGQNVTFRCDPISEHNRLYWYRQTLGQGPEFLTYFQNEAQLEKSRLLSDRFSAERPKGSFSTLEIQRTEQGDSAMYLCASSVARGRPSSYGYTFGSGTRLTVV.

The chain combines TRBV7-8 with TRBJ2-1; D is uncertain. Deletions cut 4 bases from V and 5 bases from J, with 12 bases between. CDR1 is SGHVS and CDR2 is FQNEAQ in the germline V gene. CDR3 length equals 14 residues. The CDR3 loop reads CASSYKGTNNEQFF. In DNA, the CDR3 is TGTGCCAGCAGCTATAAGGGCACGAACAATGAGCAGTTCTTC. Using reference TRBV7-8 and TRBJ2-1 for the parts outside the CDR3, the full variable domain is GAGVSQSPRYKVAKRGQDVALRCDPISGHVSLFWYQQALGQGPEFLTYFQNEAQLDKSGLPSDRFFAERPEGSVSTLKIQRTQQEDSAVYLCASSYKGTNNEQFFGPGTRLTVL.

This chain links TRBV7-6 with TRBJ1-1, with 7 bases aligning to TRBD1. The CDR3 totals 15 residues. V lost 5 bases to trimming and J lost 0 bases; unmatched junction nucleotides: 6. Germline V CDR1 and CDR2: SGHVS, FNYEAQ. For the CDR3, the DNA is TGTGCCAGCAGCGAAGGGACAGCCTTGAACACTGAAGCTTTCTTT. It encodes CASSEGTALNTEAFF. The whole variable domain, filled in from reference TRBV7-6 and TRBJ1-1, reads GAGVSQSPRYKVTKRGQDVALRCDPISGHVSLYWYRQALGQGPEFLTYFNYEAQQDKSGLPNDRFSAERPEGSISTLTIQRTEQRDSAMYRCASSEGTALNTEAFFGQGTRLTVV.

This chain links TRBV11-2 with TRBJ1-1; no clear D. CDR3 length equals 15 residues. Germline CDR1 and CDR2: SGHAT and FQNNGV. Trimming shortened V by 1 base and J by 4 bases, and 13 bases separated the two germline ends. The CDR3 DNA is TGTGCCAGCAGCTTAGTGAGCCTTCAGAGCACTGAAGCTTTCTTT. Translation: CASSLVSLQSTEAFF.